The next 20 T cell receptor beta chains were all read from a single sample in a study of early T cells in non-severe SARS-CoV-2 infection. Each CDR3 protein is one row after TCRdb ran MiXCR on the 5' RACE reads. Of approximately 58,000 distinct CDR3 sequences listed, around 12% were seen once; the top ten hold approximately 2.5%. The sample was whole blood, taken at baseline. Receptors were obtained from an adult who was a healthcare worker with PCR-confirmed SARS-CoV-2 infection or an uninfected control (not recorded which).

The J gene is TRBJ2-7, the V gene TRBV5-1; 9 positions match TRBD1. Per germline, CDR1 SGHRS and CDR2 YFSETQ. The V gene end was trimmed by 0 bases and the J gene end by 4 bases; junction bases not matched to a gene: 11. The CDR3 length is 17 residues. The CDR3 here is CASSLVGTGSSSYEQYF. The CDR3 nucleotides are TGCGCCAGCAGCTTGGTCGGGACAGGGTCCTCGTCTTACGAGCAGTACTTC.

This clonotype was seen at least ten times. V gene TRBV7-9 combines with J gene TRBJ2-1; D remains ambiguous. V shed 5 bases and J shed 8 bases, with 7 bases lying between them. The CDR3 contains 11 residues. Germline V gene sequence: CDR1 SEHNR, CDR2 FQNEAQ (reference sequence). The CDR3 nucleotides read TGTGCCAGCAGCCCCGTGGATGAGCAGTTCTTC. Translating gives CASSPVDEQFF.

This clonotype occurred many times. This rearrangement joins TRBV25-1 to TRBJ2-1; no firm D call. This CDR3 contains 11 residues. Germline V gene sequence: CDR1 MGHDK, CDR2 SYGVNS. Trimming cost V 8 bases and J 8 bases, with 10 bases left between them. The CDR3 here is CASGGSHEQFF. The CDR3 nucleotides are TGTGCCAGCGGCGGAAGCCATGAGCAGTTCTTC.

DNA for the CDR3: TGCAGCGTGGGACTAGTGGGGTACAATGAGCAGTTCTTC. This encodes CSVGLVGYNEQFF. The rearrangement uses TRBV29-1 and TRBJ2-1, with 8 bases matching TRBD2. V lost 6 bases and J lost 4; bases outside the gene matches: 5. Germline assignment: CDR1 SQVTM and CDR2 ANQGSEA. The CDR3 has 13 residues.

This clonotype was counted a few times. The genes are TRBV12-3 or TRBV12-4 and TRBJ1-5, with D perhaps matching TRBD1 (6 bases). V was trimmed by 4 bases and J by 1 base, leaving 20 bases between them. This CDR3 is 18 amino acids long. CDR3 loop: CASSYQLQGANSNQPQHF. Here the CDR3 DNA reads TGTGCCAGCAGTTACCAACTACAGGGAGCTAACAGCAATCAGCCCCAGCATTTT.

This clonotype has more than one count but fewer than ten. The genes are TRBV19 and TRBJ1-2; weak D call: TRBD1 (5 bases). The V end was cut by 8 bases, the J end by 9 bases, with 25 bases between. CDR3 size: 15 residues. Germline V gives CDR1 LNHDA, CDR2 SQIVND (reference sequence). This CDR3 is CASWYGGSVGISYTF. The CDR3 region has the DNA TGTGCCAGTTGGTACGGGGGTTCCGTCGGAATTAGCTACACCTTC.

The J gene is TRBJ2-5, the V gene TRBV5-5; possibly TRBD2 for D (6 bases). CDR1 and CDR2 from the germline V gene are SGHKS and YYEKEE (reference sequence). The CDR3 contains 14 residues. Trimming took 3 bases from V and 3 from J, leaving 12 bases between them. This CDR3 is CASSSGTGEETQYF. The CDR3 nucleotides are TGTGCCAGCAGCTCCGGGACGGGAGAAGAGACCCAGTACTTC.

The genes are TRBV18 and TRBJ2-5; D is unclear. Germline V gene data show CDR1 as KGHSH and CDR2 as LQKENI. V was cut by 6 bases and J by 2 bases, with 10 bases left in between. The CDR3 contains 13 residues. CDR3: CASSPGAQETQYF. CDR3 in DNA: TGTGCCAGCTCCCCAGGTGCTCAAGAGACCCAGTACTTC.

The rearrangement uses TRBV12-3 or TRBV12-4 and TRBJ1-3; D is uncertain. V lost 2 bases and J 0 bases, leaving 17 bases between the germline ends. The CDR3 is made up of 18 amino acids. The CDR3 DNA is TGTGCCAGCAGTTTATCTTGGAGGGCGACAATCTCTGGAAACACCATATATTTT. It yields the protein CASSLSWRATISGNTIYF.

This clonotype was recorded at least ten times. CDR3 sequence reads: CASSRGVNSPLHF. Here the CDR3 DNA reads TGTGCCAGCAGCCGGGGCGTTAATTCACCCCTCCACTTT. The chain employs TRBV7-9 and TRBJ1-6, with a tentative D call TRBD1 (5 bases). V lost 5 bases, J lost 6 bases, and 8 bases lay in between. The germline V gene has CDR1 SEHNR and CDR2 FQNEAQ (reference sequence). This CDR3 comprises 13 residues.

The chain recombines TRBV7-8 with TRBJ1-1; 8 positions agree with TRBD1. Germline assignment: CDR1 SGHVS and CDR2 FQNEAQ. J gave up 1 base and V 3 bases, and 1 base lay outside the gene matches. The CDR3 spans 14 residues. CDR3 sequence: CASSLGTGNTEAFF. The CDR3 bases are TGTGCCAGCAGCTTGGGGACAGGGAACACTGAAGCTTTCTTT.

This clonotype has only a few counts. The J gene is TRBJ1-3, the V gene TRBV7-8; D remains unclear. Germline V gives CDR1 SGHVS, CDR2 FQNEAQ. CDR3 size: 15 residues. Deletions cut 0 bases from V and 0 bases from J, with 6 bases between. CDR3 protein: CASSLAISSGNTIYF. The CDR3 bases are TGTGCCAGCAGCTTAGCCATCAGCTCTGGAAACACCATATATTTT.

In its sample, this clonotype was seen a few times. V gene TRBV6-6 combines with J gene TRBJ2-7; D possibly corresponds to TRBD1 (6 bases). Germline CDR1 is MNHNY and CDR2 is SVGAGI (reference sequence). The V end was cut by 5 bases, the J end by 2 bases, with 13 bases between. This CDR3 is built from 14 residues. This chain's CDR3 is CASSRQEGPYEQYF. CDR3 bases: TGTGCCAGCAGTCGACAGGAAGGTCCCTACGAGCAGTACTTC.

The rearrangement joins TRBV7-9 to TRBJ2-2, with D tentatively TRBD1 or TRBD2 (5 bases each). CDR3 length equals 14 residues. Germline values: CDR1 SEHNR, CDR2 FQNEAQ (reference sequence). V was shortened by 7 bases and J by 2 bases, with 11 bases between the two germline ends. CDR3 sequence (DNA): TGTGCCAGCACCGGGACGTATAACACCGGGGAGCTGTTTTTT. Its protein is CASTGTYNTGELFF.

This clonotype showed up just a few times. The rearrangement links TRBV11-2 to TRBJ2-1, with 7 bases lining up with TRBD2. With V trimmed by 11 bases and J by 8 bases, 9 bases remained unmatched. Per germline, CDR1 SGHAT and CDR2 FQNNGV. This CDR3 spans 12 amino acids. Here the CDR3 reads CAETGLADEQFF. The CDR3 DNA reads TGTGCCGAAACGGGGCTAGCGGATGAGCAGTTCTTC. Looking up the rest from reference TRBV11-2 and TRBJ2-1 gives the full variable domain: EAGVAQSPRYKIIEKRQSVAFWCNPISGHATLYWYQQILGQGPKLLIQFQNNGVVDDSQLPKDRFSAERLKGVDSTLKIQPAKLEDSAVYLCAETGLADEQFFGPGTRLTVL.

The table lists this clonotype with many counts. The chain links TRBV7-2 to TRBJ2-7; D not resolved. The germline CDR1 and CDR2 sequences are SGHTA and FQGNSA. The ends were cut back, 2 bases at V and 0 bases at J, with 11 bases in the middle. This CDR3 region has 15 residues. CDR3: CASSLYARSSYEQYF. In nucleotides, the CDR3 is TGTGCCAGCAGCTTATACGCCAGGAGCTCCTACGAGCAGTACTTC.

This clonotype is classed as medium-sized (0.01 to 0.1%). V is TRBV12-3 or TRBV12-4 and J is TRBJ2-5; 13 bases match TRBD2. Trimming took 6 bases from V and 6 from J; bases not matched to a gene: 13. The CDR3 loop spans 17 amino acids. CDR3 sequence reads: CASRQTGLAGAKKTQYF. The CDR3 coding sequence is TGTGCCAGCAGACAAACCGGACTAGCGGGAGCAAAAAAGACCCAGTACTTC.

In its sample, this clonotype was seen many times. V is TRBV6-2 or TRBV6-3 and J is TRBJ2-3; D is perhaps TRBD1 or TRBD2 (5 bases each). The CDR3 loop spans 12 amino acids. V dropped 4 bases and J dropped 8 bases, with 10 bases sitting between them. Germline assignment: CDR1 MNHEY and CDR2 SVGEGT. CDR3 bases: TGTGCCAGCAGTTGGGACCTTCCTACGCAGTATTTT. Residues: CASSWDLPTQYF.

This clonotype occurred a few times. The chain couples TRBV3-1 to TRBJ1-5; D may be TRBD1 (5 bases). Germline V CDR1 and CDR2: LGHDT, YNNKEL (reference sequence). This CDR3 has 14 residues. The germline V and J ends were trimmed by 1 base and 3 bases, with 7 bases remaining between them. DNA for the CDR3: TGTGCCAGCAGCCAAGGGGGCAACAATCAGCCCCAGCATTTT. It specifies CASSQGGNNQPQHF.

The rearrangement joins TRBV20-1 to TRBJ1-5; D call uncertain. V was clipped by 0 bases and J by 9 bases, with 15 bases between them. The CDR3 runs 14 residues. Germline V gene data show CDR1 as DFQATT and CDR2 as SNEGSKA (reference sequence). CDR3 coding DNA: TGCAGTGCTAGAGATCGGGAGGGCTCAGGGCCCCAGCATTTT. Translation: CSARDREGSGPQHF.